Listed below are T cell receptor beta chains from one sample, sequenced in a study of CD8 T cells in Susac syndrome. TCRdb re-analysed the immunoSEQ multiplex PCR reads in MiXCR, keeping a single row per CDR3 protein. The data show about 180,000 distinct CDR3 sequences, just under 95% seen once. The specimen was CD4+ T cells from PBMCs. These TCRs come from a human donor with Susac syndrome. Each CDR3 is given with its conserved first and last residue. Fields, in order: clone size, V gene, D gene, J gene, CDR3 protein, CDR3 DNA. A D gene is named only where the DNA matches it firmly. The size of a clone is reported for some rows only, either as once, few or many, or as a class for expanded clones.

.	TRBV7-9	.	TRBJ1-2	CASSFLGVNYGYTF	TGTGCCAGCAGCTTCCTGGGAGTCAACTATGGCTACACCTTC
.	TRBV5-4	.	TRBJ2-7	CASSRGPPGSYEQYF	TGTGCCAGCAGCCGAGGACCCCCGGGGTCCTACGAGCAGTACTTC
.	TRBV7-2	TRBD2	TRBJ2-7	CATRLGSGAYEQYF	TGTGCCACCCGCTTGGGGAGCGGGGCCTACGAGCAGTACTTC
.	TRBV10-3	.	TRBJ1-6	CAIKGGQVNSPLHF	TGTGCCATCAAGGGTGGCCAAGTTAATTCACCCCTCCACTTT
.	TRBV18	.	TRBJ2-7	CASSPGPAGFDEQYF	TGTGCCAGCTCACCAGGACCGGCAGGTTTCGACGAGCAGTACTTC
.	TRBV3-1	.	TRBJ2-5	CASSRTQYLAETQYF	TGTGCCAGCAGCCGGACACAGTATCTCGCGGAGACCCAGTACTTC
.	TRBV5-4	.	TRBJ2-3	CASRWGASSTDTQYF	TGTGCCAGCCGGTGGGGGGCGAGTAGCACAGATACGCAGTATTTT
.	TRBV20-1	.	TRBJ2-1	CSARDWQSYNEQFF	TGCAGTGCTAGGGACTGGCAATCCTACAATGAGCAGTTCTTC
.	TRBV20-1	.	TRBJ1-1	CSAPTSTANTEAFF	TGCAGTGCCCCCACCTCGACCGCGAACACTGAAGCTTTCTTT
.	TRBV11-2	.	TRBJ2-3	CASSLAGVGDTQYF	TGTGCCAGCAGCTTAGCCGGGGTGGGAGATACGCAGTATTTT
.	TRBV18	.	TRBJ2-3	CASSPLSPDTDTQYF	TGTGCCAGCTCACCTCTCAGCCCCGACACAGATACGCAGTATTTT
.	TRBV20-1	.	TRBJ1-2	CSARVPGYGYTF	TGCAGTGCTAGAGTGCCAGGCTATGGCTACACCTTC
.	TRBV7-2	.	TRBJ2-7	CASSYNPGYEQYF	TGTGCCAGCAGCTATAATCCGGGCTACGAGCAGTACTTC
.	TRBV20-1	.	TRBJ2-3	CSARNRGTSTDTQYF	TGCAGTGCCCGAAATCGCGGGACCAGTACAGATACGCAGTATTTT
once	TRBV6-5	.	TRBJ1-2	CASSYMQTSYYGYTF	TGTGCCAGCAGTTACATGCAAACTTCTTACTATGGCTACACCTTC
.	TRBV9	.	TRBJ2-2	CASSVGAGYTGELFF	TGTGCCAGCAGCGTAGGGGCAGGGTACACCGGGGAGCTGTTTTTT
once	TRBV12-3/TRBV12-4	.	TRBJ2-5	CASSPGRDQETQYF	TGTGCCAGCAGCCCTGGACGGGACCAAGAGACCCAGTACTTC
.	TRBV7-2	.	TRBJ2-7	CASSLNSGRRRSYEQYF	TGTGCCAGCAGCTTAAATAGTGGTCGCCGGAGATCCTACGAGCAGTACTTC
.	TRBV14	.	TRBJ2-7	CASSVGLRRTYEQYF	TGTGCCAGCAGCGTCGGCCTACGTCGGACCTACGAGCAGTACTTC
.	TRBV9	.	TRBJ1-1	CASSATWGTEAFF	TGTGCCAGCAGCGCTACGTGGGGCACTGAAGCTTTCTTT
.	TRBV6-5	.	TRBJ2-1	CASSFDRRLGNEQFF	TGTGCCAGCAGTTTTGACAGGCGCCTCGGGAATGAGCAGTTCTTC
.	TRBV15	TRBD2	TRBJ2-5	CATILASVLETQYF	TGTGCCACCATACTAGCGTCAGTTTTGGAGACCCAGTACTTC
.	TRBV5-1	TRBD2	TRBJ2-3	CASSLPSLAGGDTQYF	TGCGCCAGCAGCTTGCCTTCACTAGCGGGAGGAGATACGCAGTATTTT
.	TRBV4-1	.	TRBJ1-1	CASSQEMRATEAFF	TGCGCCAGCAGCCAAGAAATGAGGGCCACTGAAGCTTTCTTT
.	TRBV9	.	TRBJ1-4	CASSVGDHEEKLFF	TGTGCCAGCAGCGTAGGGGACCACGAGGAAAAACTGTTTTTT
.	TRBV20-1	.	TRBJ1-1	CSARAPPGTKNTEAFF	TGCAGTGCTAGAGCGCCTCCCGGGACAAAGAACACTGAAGCTTTCTTT
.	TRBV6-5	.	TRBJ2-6	CASSYVTGFGANVLTF	TGTGCCAGCAGTTACGTTACGGGTTTTGGGGCCAACGTCCTGACTTTC
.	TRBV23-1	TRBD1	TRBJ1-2	CASSQRWDRAGYTF	TGCGCCAGCAGTCAAAGGTGGGACAGGGCTGGCTACACCTTC
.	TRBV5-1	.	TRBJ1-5	CASSLGHLEPQHF	TGCGCCAGCAGCTTGGGGCACCTCGAACCCCAGCATTTT
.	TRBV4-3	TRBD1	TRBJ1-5	CASSQDLGTGGLGQPQHF	TGCGCCAGCAGCCAAGATCTGGGGACAGGGGGCCTCGGTCAGCCCCAGCATTTT
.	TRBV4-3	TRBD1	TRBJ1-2	CASSQGQGVQSGYTF	TGCGCCAGCAGCCAAGGACAGGGGGTTCAGTCGGGCTACACCTTC
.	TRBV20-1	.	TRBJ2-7	CSATREFSYEQYF	TGCAGTGCCACGCGGGAATTCTCCTACGAGCAGTACTTC
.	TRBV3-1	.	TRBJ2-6	CASSPLRAPDRKSGANVLTF	TGTGCCAGCAGCCCCCTACGGGCGCCTGATCGTAAATCTGGGGCCAACGTCCTGACTTTC
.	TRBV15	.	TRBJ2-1	CATSSELQGNEQFF	TGTGCCACCAGCAGCGAACTACAGGGCAATGAGCAGTTCTTC
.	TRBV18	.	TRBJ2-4	CASSPGENIQYF	TGTGCCAGCTCACCAGGGGAAAACATTCAGTACTTC
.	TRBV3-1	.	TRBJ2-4	CASSQENRKNIQYF	TGTGCCAGCAGCCAAGAAAACAGAAAAAACATTCAGTACTTC
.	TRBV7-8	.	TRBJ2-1	CASSLWSTLGNEQFF	TGTGCCAGCAGCTTATGGTCTACCCTAGGGAATGAGCAGTTCTTC
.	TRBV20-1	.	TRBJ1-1	CSARLSGRVTEAFF	TGCAGTGCTAGACTTTCTGGGAGGGTCACTGAAGCTTTCTTT
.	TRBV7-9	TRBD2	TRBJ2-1	CASSSSSFLAGTYNEQFF	TGTGCCAGCAGCTCTTCCTCCTTCTTAGCGGGAACCTACAATGAGCAGTTCTTC
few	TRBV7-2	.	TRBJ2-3	CASSLVGPDTQYF	TGTGCCAGCAGCTTAGTCGGGCCGGATACGCAGTATTTT
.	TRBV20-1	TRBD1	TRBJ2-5	CSAIDRGETQYF	TGCAGTGCAATAGACAGGGGTGAGACCCAGTACTTC
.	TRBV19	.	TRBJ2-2	CASTGTTGQRGELFF	TGTGCCAGTACCGGCACGACGGGGCAGCGGGGGGAGCTGTTTTTT